The 23 T cell receptor beta chains below were found in one sample sequenced in a study of graft-versus-host responses after intestinal transplantation. Their cognate antigens are unknown. Profiling relied on immunoSEQ multiplex PCR, and the TCRdb table lists in-frame clones only, not all of them. Found here are around 100,000 clones, about nine tenths of them singletons; the top ten hold approximately 0.18%. The sequencing here drew on unstimulated CD4+ T cells sorted from spleen or lymph node cells, taken before transplant. The receptors were gathered from a human donor who was the organ donor for an intestinal transplant.

In the case of this clone: This sample also contains other DNA sequences that code for the same CDR3. V gene TRBV5-1 combines with J gene TRBJ2-7, with 9 bases aligning to TRBD1. This CDR3 spans 13 amino acids. CDR1 is SGHRS, CDR2 YFSETQ, per germline. After removal of 5 bases from V and 2 bases from J, the junction contained 2 bases not matched to a gene. This chain's CDR3 is CASSRDRAYEQYF. Written as DNA, the CDR3 is TGCGCCAGCAGTCGGGACAGGGCCTACGAGCAGTACTTC.

The V gene is TRBV5-1, the J gene TRBJ2-7; a possible D gene is TRBD1 (5 bases). Germline assignment: CDR1 SGHRS and CDR2 YFSETQ. Trimming took 1 base from V and 1 from J, leaving 6 bases between them. The CDR3 spans 13 residues. CDR3 region: CASSLRGSYEQYF. The CDR3, as DNA: TGCGCCAGCAGCTTGAGGGGATCCTACGAGCAGTACTTC. The full variable domain, its missing parts supplied by reference TRBV5-1 and TRBJ2-7, is KAGVTQTPRYLIKTRGQQVTLSCSPISGHRSVSWYQQTPGQGLQFLFEYFSETQRNKGNFPGRFSGRQFSNSRSEMNVSTLELGDSALYLCASSLRGSYEQYFGPGTRLTVT.

This chain connects TRBV4-3 to TRBJ2-3; TRBD2 agrees at 14 bases. With 6 bases clipped from V and 6 bases from J, the junction kept 5 bases outside the gene matches. Germline V CDR1 and CDR2: LGHNA, YSLEER. The CDR3 runs to 15 residues. This CDR3 is CASRPGTSGGDTQYF. As DNA, the CDR3 is TGCGCCAGCAGACCCGGGACTAGCGGGGGTGATACGCAGTATTTT.

The chain has TRBV6-5 and TRBJ2-7; D possibly corresponds to TRBD1 (5 bases). This CDR3 comprises 13 residues. Germline lookup yields CDR1 MNHEY and CDR2 SVGAGI. V lost 6 bases and J lost 2, with 11 bases in between. The chain's CDR3 is CASRKGQTYEQYF. The CDR3 DNA reads as TGTGCCAGCAGGAAAGGACAAACCTACGAGCAGTACTTC.

J is TRBJ2-7 and V is TRBV5-6, with 7 bases fitting TRBD1. V lost 1 base and J lost 3; bases outside the gene matches: 7. The CDR3 is 15 amino acids. From germline, CDR1 is SGHDT and CDR2 YYEEEE. The CDR3 region has the DNA TGTGCCAGCAGCTTGTTAGGGACAGACAACTACGAGCAGTACTTC. It yields the protein CASSLLGTDNYEQYF.

This chain connects TRBV7-2 to TRBJ1-2, with 8 nucleotides matching TRBD1. Germline V gene lookup returns CDR1 SGHTA and CDR2 FQGNSA. V was clipped by 6 bases and J by 7 bases; unmatched bases: 10. CDR3 length: 14 residues. The CDR3 sequence: CASRSRTGRGGYTF. The CDR3 nucleotides are TGTGCCAGCAGATCCAGGACAGGGAGAGGTGGCTACACCTTC. Variable domain in full (rest from reference TRBV7-2 and TRBJ1-2): GAGVSQSPSNKVTEKGKDVELRCDPISGHTALYWYRQSLGQGLEFLIYFQGNSAPDKSGLPSDRFSAERTGGSVSTLTIQRTQQEDSAVYLCASRSRTGRGGYTFGSGTRLTVV.

V gene TRBV19 combines with J gene TRBJ1-1; possibly TRBD1 for D (5 bases). Germline CDR1 LNHDA, CDR2 SQIVND (reference sequence). CDR3 size: 15 residues. The germline V and J ends were trimmed by 2 bases and 0 bases, with 10 bases remaining between them. CDR3 DNA: TGTGCCAGTAGTATAACTGGACAAATGAACACTGAAGCTTTCTTT. Translation gives CASSITGQMNTEAFF.

The V and J genes are TRBV4-2 and TRBJ2-1; D perhaps matches TRBD2 (7 bases). Germline V gene data show CDR1 as LGHNA and CDR2 as YNFKEQ. Trimming removed 0 bases from V and 1 base from J, with 13 bases in between. The CDR3 spans 17 residues. CDR3 nucleotides: TGTGCCAGCAGCCAAGAGGGGGGGCTAGCATCCTACAATGAGCAGTTCTTC. Translating gives CASSQEGGLASYNEQFF.

The table lists this clone with a few counts. CDR3 coding DNA: TGTGCCAGCAGTAGGGCAGGGATGTTTTTT. It codes for CASSRAGMFF. J is TRBJ1-4 and V is TRBV6-1; a possible D gene is TRBD1 (5 bases). V lost 5 bases and J 15 bases, leaving 10 bases between the germline ends. The germline CDR1 and CDR2 sequences are MNHNS and SASEGT. The CDR3 is 10 amino acids.

The chain joins TRBV4-2 to TRBJ2-2, with 8 bases aligning to TRBD2. This CDR3 spans 17 amino acids. V gave up 2 bases and J gave up 4 bases; unmatched junction bases: 9. Looked up from germline, CDR1 is LGHNA and CDR2 is YNFKEQ. In DNA form, the CDR3 reads TGTGCCAGCAGCCAAAGGGGCAGCGGGGGATTCACCGGGGAGCTGTTTTTT. Protein product: CASSQRGSGGFTGELFF.

The chain recombines TRBV7-3 with TRBJ2-5, with 11 bases lining up with TRBD1. Matching the DNA end better, TRBJ2-7 makes the J call doubtful. This CDR3 has 15 amino acids. In germline, CDR1 is SGHTA, CDR2 FQGTGA. CDR3 sequence reads: CASSLNGQGAAEQYF. The CDR3, as DNA: TGTGCCAGCAGCTTAAATGGACAGGGGGCCGCCGAGCAGTACTTC.

The chain uses TRBV5-4 and TRBJ2-7; maybe TRBD2 (6 bases). This CDR3 is 16 amino acids long. The germline CDR1 and CDR2 sequences are SGHNT and YYREEE (reference sequence). Deletions cut 1 base from V and 2 bases from J, with 16 bases between. The CDR3 sequence: CASSLSLGTGAYEQYF. The CDR3 DNA reads as TGTGCCAGCAGCTTGAGTCTCGGGACGGGGGCCTACGAGCAGTACTTC.

The chain employs TRBV10-2 and TRBJ2-7; D is uncertain. Trimming took 4 bases from V and 6 from J, leaving 13 bases between them. The germline V gene encodes CDR1 WSHSY and CDR2 SAAADI. This CDR3 is 13 amino acids long. The CDR3 loop reads CASSVRSPVEQYF. For the CDR3, the DNA is TGCGCCAGCAGTGTCCGGTCTCCGGTCGAGCAGTACTTC.

The chain employs TRBV7-3 and TRBJ2-3, with 12 bases lining up with TRBD2. This CDR3 has 18 residues. The junction had 7 bases not matched to a gene; V was cut back by 3 bases and J by 0 bases. Germline V gene data show CDR1 as SGHTA and CDR2 as FQGTGA. CDR3 loop: CASSFRGGLAGSTDTQYF. DNA for the CDR3: TGTGCCAGCAGCTTTCGAGGGGGACTAGCGGGTAGCACAGATACGCAGTATTTT.

The V gene is TRBV7-9, the J gene TRBJ1-1; D perhaps matches TRBD1 (5 bases). The CDR3 runs 14 residues. The V gene's germline CDR1 is SEHNR and CDR2 FQNEAQ (reference sequence). The V gene lost 4 bases and the J gene lost 6 bases, with 15 bases spanning the gap. The CDR3 DNA reads TGTGCCAGCAGCTCCTCTGGGGGGAGAGCTGAAGCTTTCTTT. It codes for CASSSSGGRAEAFF. The full variable domain, in which reference TRBV7-9 and TRBJ1-1 provide the parts outside the CDR3, is DTGVSQNPRHKITKRGQNVTFRCDPISEHNRLYWYRQTLGQGPEFLTYFQNEAQLEKSRLLSDRFSAERPKGSFSTLEIQRTEQGDSAMYLCASSSSGGRAEAFFGQGTRLTVV.

The sample holds one count of this clone. The gene calls are TRBV7-3 and TRBJ1-1; possibly TRBD1 for D (5 bases). The CDR3 covers 14 residues. V was clipped by 3 bases and J by 2 bases, with 10 bases between them. Per the germline V gene, CDR1 is SGHTA and CDR2 is FQGTGA. CDR3 residues: CASSFGQGNTEAFF. As DNA, the CDR3 is TGTGCCAGCAGCTTTGGGCAGGGAAACACTGAAGCTTTCTTT.

The chain carries TRBV6-4 and TRBJ2-3; D is uncertain. This CDR3 is 13 amino acids long. V was shortened by 2 bases and J by 4 bases, with 7 bases between the two germline ends. Germline V gives CDR1 MRHNA, CDR2 SNTAGT. DNA for the CDR3: TGTGCCAGCAGTGACCCCCCGTCAGATACGCAGTATTTT. Translating gives CASSDPPSDTQYF.

The chain combines TRBV4-2 with TRBJ2-5, with 14 bases matching TRBD2. With V trimmed by 2 bases and J by 0 bases, 5 bases remained unmatched. This CDR3 has 18 residues. Germline assignment: CDR1 LGHNA and CDR2 YNFKEQ. CDR3 nucleotides: TGTGCCAGCAGCCAAACGGGACTAGCGGGGGCTTACCAAGAGACCCAGTACTTC. This gives the protein CASSQTGLAGAYQETQYF.

DNA of the CDR3: TGTGCCAGCTCACCGGTACAGGGGGCGTCCACCGGGGAGCTGTTTTTT. The encoded protein is CASSPVQGASTGELFF. The chain couples TRBV18 to TRBJ2-2, with 9 bases identical to TRBD1. The CDR3 runs to 16 residues. Germline lookup yields CDR1 KGHSH and CDR2 LQKENI. The V segment lost 3 bases and the J segment 4 bases; nucleotides outside the gene matches: 6.

This chain joins TRBV7-2 and TRBJ2-5; 7 nucleotides agree with TRBD2. V shed 5 bases, J shed 4 bases, and the junction held 10 bases outside the gene matches. Germline V gene lookup returns CDR1 SGHTA and CDR2 FQGNSA. The CDR3 has 15 amino acids. CDR3 DNA sequence: TGTGCCAGCAGCCGTATCGTGGGAGGGCTAGAGACCCAGTACTTC. This codes for CASSRIVGGLETQYF.

In its sample, this clone was seen a few times. V gene TRBV2 combines with J gene TRBJ1-3, with D possibly matching TRBD1 (5 bases). CDR1 and CDR2 from the germline V gene are SNHLY and FYNNEI. The V and J ends lost 6 bases and 2 bases respectively, with 11 bases between them. The CDR3 spans 14 residues. The CDR3 loop is CASRVTEAGNTIYF. As DNA, the CDR3 is TGTGCCAGCAGGGTGACAGAAGCTGGAAACACCATATATTTT.

The chain recombines TRBV6-6 with TRBJ2-7; 7 bases align to TRBD1. The germline V gene encodes CDR1 MNHNY and CDR2 SVGAGI (reference sequence). V lost 6 bases to trimming and J lost 2 bases; unmatched junction nucleotides: 7. This CDR3 contains 14 residues. In DNA form, the CDR3 reads TGTGCCAGCAGGCGCCCGGGACAGCCCTACGAGCAGTACTTC. It is translated as CASRRPGQPYEQYF.

The chain uses TRBV27 and TRBJ1-2; D is unclear. V dropped 2 bases and J dropped 4 bases, with 8 bases sitting between them. Germline V gives CDR1 MNHEY, CDR2 SMNVEV (reference sequence). This CDR3 contains 13 residues. CDR3 region: CASSLIGSYGYTF. Written as DNA, the CDR3 is TGTGCCAGCAGTTTAATTGGCAGCTATGGCTACACCTTC.